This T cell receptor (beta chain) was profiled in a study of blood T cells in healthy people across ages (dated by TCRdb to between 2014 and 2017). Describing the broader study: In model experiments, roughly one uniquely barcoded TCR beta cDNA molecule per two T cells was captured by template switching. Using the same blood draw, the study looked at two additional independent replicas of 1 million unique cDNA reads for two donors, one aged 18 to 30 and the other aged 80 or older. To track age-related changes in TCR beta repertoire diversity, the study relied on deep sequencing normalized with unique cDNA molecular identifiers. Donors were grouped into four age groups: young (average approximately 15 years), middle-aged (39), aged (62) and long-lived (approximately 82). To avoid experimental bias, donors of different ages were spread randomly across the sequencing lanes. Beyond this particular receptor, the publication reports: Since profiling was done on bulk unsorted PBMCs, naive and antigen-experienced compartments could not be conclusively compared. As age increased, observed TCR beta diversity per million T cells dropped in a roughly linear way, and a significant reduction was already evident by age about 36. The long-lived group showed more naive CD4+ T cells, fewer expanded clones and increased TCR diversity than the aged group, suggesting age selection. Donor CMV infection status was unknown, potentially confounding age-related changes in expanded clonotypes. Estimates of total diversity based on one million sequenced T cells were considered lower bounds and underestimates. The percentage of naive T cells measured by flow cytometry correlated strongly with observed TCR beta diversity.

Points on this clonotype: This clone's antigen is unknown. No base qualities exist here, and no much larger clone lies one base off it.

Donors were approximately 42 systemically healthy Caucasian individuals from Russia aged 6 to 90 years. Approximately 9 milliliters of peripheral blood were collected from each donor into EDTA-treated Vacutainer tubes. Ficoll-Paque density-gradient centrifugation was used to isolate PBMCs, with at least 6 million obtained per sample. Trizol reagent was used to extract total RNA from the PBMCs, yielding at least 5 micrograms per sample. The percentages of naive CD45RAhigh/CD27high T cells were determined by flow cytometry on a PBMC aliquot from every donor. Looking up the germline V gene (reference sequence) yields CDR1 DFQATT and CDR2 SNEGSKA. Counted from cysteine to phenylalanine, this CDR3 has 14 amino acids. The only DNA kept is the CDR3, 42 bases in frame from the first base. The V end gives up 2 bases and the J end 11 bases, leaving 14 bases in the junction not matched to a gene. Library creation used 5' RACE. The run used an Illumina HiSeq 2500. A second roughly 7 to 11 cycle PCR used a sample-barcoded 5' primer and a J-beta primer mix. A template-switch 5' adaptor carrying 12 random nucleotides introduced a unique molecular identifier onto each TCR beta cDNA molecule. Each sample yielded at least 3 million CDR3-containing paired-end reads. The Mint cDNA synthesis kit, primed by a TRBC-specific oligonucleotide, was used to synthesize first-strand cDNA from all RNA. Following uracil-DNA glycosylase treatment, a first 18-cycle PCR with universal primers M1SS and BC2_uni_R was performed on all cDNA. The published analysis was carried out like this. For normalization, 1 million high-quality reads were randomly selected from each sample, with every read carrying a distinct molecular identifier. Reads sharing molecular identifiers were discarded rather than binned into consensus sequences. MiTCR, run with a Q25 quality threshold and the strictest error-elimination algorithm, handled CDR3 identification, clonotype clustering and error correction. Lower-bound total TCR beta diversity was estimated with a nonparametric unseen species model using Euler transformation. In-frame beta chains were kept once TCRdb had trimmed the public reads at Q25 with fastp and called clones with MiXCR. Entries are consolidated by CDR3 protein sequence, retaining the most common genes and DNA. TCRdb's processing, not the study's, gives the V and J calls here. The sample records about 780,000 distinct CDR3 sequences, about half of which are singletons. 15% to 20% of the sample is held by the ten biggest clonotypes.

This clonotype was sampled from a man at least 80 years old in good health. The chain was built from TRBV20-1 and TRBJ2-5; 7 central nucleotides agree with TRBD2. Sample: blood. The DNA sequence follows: TGCAGTGCTAGAAACTCACTAGCGACTGATGAGCAGTACTTC. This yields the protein CSARNSLATDEQYF.